The 5 T cell receptor beta chains below all came from one sample that was sequenced in a study of shared clonotypes between healthy human individuals. TCRdb keeps only in-frame clones here, not all; method: immunoSEQ multiplex PCR. In the table there are some 2,500,000 clones, over 85% of which are singletons. Material: naive CD4+ T cells from PBMCs. The subset: CD45RA+ positively selected. The receptors derive from a man in his late teens or twenties in good health. Some clones in this sample may be carry-over from other donors' samples.

As for this clone: The same CDR3 is also encoded by other DNA sequences in this sample. The gene calls are TRBV28 and TRBJ1-2, with D maybe TRBD1 (5 bases). From germline, CDR1 is MDHEN and CDR2 SYDVKM. Trimming stripped 5 bases from V and 7 bases from J, with 11 bases between. The CDR3 totals 12 residues. As DNA, the CDR3 is TGTGCCAGCAGTGCGGGGGGAGGTGGCTACACCTTC. Its protein product is CASSAGGGGYTF.

As regards this clone: Other DNA sequences from this sample encode an identical CDR3 as well. The chain recombines TRBV2 with TRBJ1-2; 11 bases line up with TRBD1. The V segment lost 6 bases and the J segment 8 bases; nucleotides outside the gene matches: 2. From germline, CDR1 is SNHLY and CDR2 FYNNEI. The CDR3 is 12 residues long. Here the CDR3 DNA reads TGTGCCAGCAGGGACAGGGGGCACGGCTACACCTTC. Translation gives CASRDRGHGYTF. The full variable domain, completed using reference TRBV2 and TRBJ1-2, is EPEVTQTPSHQVTQMGQEVILRCVPISNHLYFYWYRQILGQKVEFLVSFYNNEISEKSEIFDDQFSVERPDGSNFTLKIRSTKLEDSAMYFCASRDRGHGYTFGSGTRLTVV.

The rearrangement uses TRBV7-3 and TRBJ2-2; 15 positions match TRBD2. This CDR3 comprises 16 residues. From germline, CDR1 is SGHTA and CDR2 FQGTGA. V lost 4 bases to trimming and J lost 6 bases; unmatched junction nucleotides: 3. The CDR3 DNA is TGTGCCAGCAGCTCGGGACTAGCGGGAGGAGCCGGGGAGCTGTTTTTT. Protein: CASSSGLAGGAGELFF.

This clone was found once. The chain couples TRBV10-3 to TRBJ1-5, with D uncertain. V was cut by 3 bases and J by 4 bases, with 10 bases left in between. CDR1 is ENHRY, CDR2 SYGVKD, per germline. CDR3 length equals 14 residues. The CDR3 nucleotides read TGTGCCATCAGTGATACGCATTTAAATCAGCCCCAGCATTTT. Translating it yields CAISDTHLNQPQHF.

A remark on this clone: Other DNA sequences from this sample encode an identical CDR3 as well. This sequence joins TRBV20-1 and TRBJ1-1, with D maybe TRBD1 (5 bases). Looked up from germline, CDR1 is DFQATT and CDR2 is SNEGSKA (reference sequence). Trimming removed 5 bases from V and 3 bases from J, with 7 bases in between. The CDR3 contains 11 residues. As DNA, the CDR3 is TGCAGTGCTCCGGGGGACACTGAAGCTTTCTTT. Translated, it gives CSAPGDTEAFF.